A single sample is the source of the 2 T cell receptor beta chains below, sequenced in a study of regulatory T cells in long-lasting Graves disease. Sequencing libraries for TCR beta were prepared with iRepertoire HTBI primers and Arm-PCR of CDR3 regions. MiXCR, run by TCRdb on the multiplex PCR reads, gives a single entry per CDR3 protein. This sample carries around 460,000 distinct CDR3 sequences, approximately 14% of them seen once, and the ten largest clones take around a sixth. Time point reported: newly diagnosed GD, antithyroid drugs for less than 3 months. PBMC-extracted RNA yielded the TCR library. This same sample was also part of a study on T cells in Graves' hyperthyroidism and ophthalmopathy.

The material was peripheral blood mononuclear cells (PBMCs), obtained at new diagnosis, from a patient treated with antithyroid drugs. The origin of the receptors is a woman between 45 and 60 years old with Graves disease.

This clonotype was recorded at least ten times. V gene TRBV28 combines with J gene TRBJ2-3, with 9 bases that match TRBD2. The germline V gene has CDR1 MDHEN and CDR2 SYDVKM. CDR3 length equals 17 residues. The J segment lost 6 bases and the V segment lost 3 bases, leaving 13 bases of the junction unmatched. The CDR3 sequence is CASSFTPRAGGIDTQYF. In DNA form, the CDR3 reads TGTGCCAGCAGTTTCACCCCACGAGCGGGAGGTATTGATACGCAGTATTTT.

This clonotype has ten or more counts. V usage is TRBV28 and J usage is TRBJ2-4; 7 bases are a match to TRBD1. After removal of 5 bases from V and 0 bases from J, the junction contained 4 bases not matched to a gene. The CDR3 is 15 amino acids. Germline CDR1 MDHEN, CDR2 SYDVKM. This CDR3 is CASSTGEVAKNIQYF. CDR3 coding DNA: TGTGCCAGCAGTACAGGGGAAGTAGCCAAAAACATTCAGTACTTC.